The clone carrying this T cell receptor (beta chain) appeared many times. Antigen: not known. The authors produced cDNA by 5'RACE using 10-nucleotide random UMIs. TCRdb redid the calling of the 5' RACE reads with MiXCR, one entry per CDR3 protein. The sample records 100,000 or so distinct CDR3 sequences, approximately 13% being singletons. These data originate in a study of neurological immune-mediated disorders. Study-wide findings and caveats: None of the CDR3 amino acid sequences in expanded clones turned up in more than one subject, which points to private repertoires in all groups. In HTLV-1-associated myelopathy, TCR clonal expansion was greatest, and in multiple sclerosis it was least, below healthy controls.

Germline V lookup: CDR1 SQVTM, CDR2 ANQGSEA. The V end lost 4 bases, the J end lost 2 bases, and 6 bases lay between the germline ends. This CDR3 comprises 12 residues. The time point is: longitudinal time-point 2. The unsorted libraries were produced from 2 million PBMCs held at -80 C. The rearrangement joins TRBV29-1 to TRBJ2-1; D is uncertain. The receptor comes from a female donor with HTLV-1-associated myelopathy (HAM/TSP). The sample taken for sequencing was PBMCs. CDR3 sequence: CSVAQPYNEQFF. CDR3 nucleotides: TGCAGCGTTGCACAGCCCTACAATGAGCAGTTCTTC.